The 26 T cell receptor beta chains reported below all come from one sample, sequenced in a study of memory CD4+ T cells and cytomegalovirus serostatus. The sort gate was single viable CD3+CD4+CD8-CD45RO+ cells for memory CD4+ T cells. Assay used: immunoSEQ multiplex PCR; TCRdb lists only in-frame clones, some missing. The sample has under 55,000 clones; around 77% are singletons. The sample taken for sequencing was memory CD4+ T cells from blood. These receptors originate from an adult in good health and CMV-seronegative.

The rearrangement joins TRBV7-8 to TRBJ1-6; 8 positions match TRBD1. The CDR3 extends over 17 amino acids. V lost 4 bases, J lost 9 bases, and 14 bases stayed unmatched. CDR1 is SGHVS and CDR2 is FQNEAQ in the germline V gene. The CDR3 DNA reads as TGTGCCAGCAGCTCAAGACAGGGGAAAGGGGGAGGTTCACCCCTCCACTTT. Protein sequence: CASSSRQGKGGGSPLHF.

The rearrangement joins TRBV9 to TRBJ1-1, with TRBD1 identical over 7 bases. CDR1 SGDLS and CDR2 YYNGEE come from the germline V gene. V lost 4 bases and J lost 1; bases outside the gene matches: 10. The CDR3 sequence is 16 residues long. The CDR3 DNA sequence: TGTGCCAGCAGCCCGAGACAGGGAACATCGAACACTGAAGCTTTCTTT. Its translation is CASSPRQGTSNTEAFF.

This sequence joins TRBV11-2 and TRBJ2-7, with 11 bases that match TRBD2. Per germline, CDR1 SGHAT and CDR2 FQNNGV. V lost 2 bases to trimming and J lost 2 bases; unmatched junction nucleotides: 11. The CDR3 has 18 amino acids. The CDR3 bases are TGTGCCAGCAGCTTAACCCCGCGACTAGCGGGGACACCCTACGAGCAGTACTTC. Protein product: CASSLTPRLAGTPYEQYF.

The gene calls are TRBV11-2 and TRBJ1-2; D uncertain. The CDR3 runs to 13 residues. Trimming removed 0 bases at V and 5 bases at J, with 7 bases between. In germline, CDR1 is SGHAT, CDR2 FQNNGV. The CDR3 loop reads CASSLDNLYGYTF. CDR3 sequence (DNA): TGTGCCAGCAGCTTAGACAACCTGTATGGCTACACCTTC. Supplemented by reference TRBV11-2 and TRBJ1-2, the full variable domain reads EAGVAQSPRYKIIEKRQSVAFWCNPISGHATLYWYQQILGQGPKLLIQFQNNGVVDDSQLPKDRFSAERLKGVDSTLKIQPAKLEDSAVYLCASSLDNLYGYTFGSGTRLTVV.

The chain links TRBV6-5 to TRBJ2-2; a weak D match, TRBD2 (5 bases). The V gene lost 6 bases and the J gene lost 6 bases, with 17 bases spanning the gap. There are 15 residues in the CDR3. Germline assignment: CDR1 MNHEY and CDR2 SVGAGI. CDR3 amino acids: CASREVFNRAGELFF. The CDR3, as DNA: TGTGCCAGCAGGGAGGTTTTTAATCGTGCCGGGGAGCTGTTTTTT.

V usage is TRBV21-1 and J usage is TRBJ2-7; the table names TRBD1, a call not compared with the DNA. TRBV21-1 is a documented pseudogene. The CDR3 totals 14 residues. The CDR3: CASSLKGPRQVVYF. The CDR3 DNA sequence: TGTGCCAGCAGCCTAAAGGGGCCTCGACAGGTGGTGTACTTC.

The rearrangement links TRBV2 to TRBJ2-7, with TRBD2 identical over 7 bases. CDR1 is SNHLY, CDR2 FYNNEI, per germline. V shed 4 bases, J shed 2 bases, and the junction held 11 bases outside the gene matches. This CDR3 is 16 amino acids long. This CDR3 reads CASSGTPATSPYEQYF. As DNA, the CDR3 is TGTGCCAGCAGTGGAACCCCCGCGACTAGCCCCTACGAGCAGTACTTC.

This chain uses TRBV5-4 with TRBJ1-2; D unclear. Germline V gene data show CDR1 as SGHNT and CDR2 as YYREEE (reference sequence). This CDR3 spans 14 amino acids. V was pared by 0 bases and J by 3 bases, with 9 bases between. The CDR3 loop reads CASSLGGRHYGYTF. CDR3 in DNA: TGTGCCAGCAGCTTGGGAGGGCGGCACTATGGCTACACCTTC.

The rearrangement links TRBV7-2 to TRBJ1-2; a possible D gene is TRBD1 (5 bases). CDR3 length: 13 amino acids. CDR1 is SGHTA and CDR2 is FQGNSA in the germline V gene. V shed 4 bases and J shed 0 bases, with 6 bases lying between them. The CDR3 protein is CASSSTANYGYTF. DNA of the CDR3: TGTGCCAGCAGCTCGACAGCTAACTATGGCTACACCTTC. The full variable domain, completed using reference TRBV7-2 and TRBJ1-2, is GAGVSQSPSNKVTEKGKDVELRCDPISGHTALYWYRQSLGQGLEFLIYFQGNSAPDKSGLPSDRFSAERTGGSVSTLTIQRTQQEDSAVYLCASSSTANYGYTFGSGTRLTVV.

The V and J genes are TRBV28 and TRBJ1-2; TRBD1 is a possible D gene (6 bases). The CDR3 runs 12 residues. CDR1 MDHEN and CDR2 SYDVKM come from the germline V gene. V dropped 5 bases and J dropped 6 bases, with 10 bases sitting between them. Here the CDR3 reads CASSPGTNGYTF. DNA for the CDR3: TGTGCCAGCAGTCCCGGGACAAATGGCTACACCTTC.

CDR3 residues: CASRGGYGANQETQYF. The CDR3 nucleotides are TGTGCCAGCAGGGGGGGTTATGGGGCGAATCAAGAGACCCAGTACTTC. The chain uses TRBV2 and TRBJ2-5, with D possibly being TRBD2 (6 bases). CDR1 and CDR2 from the germline V gene are SNHLY and FYNNEI. V lost 6 bases, J lost 2 bases, and 19 bases lay in between. This CDR3 spans 16 amino acids.

The chain employs TRBV7-2 and TRBJ2-3, with D possibly matching TRBD1 (6 bases). Trimming pared 2 bases from V and 11 bases from J, leaving 14 bases between. The CDR3 consists of 13 residues. CDR1 is SGHTA, CDR2 FQGNSA, per germline. The CDR3 loop is CASSLNPGTRQYF. The CDR3 DNA follows: TGTGCCAGCAGCTTAAACCCCGGGACAAGGCAGTATTTT.

J is TRBJ2-2 and V is TRBV7-2, with D possibly being TRBD2 (6 bases). The V end was cut by 3 bases, the J end by 1 base, with 9 bases between. Germline V gene sequence: CDR1 SGHTA, CDR2 FQGNSA. This CDR3 spans 15 amino acids. The CDR3 DNA is TGTGCCAGCAGCTTTTGGGGGGAGAACACCGGGGAGCTGTTTTTT. Amino acid sequence: CASSFWGENTGELFF. The full variable domain, with the rest looked up from reference TRBV7-2 and TRBJ2-2, is GAGVSQSPSNKVTEKGKDVELRCDPISGHTALYWYRQSLGQGLEFLIYFQGNSAPDKSGLPSDRFSAERTGGSVSTLTIQRTQQEDSAVYLCASSFWGENTGELFFGEGSRLTVL.

This clone was recorded at least ten times. This sequence joins TRBV5-6 and TRBJ1-1; maybe TRBD1 (5 bases). The CDR3 is made up of 16 amino acids. V lost 1 base, J lost 3 bases, and 16 bases lay in between. Germline V gene lookup returns CDR1 SGHDT and CDR2 YYEEEE. The CDR3 DNA reads TGTGCCAGCAGCTTGCTGGGCAGGGCTGATGACACTGAAGCTTTCTTT. Its protein is CASSLLGRADDTEAFF.

V gene TRBV14 combines with J gene TRBJ1-2; 7 nucleotides match TRBD1. From germline, CDR1 is SGHDN and CDR2 FVKESK. Trimming at V came to 0 bases and at J to 5 bases, leaving 12 bases not matched to a gene. The CDR3 is 17 residues long. CDR3 bases: TGTGCCAGCAGCCAAGAAAAGAGGGGGAGACAGGGATATGGCTACACCTTC. It is translated as CASSQEKRGRQGYGYTF. The variable domain in full, with the rest retrieved from reference TRBV14 and TRBJ1-2, is EAGVTQFPSHSVIEKGQTVTLRCDPISGHDNLYWYRRVMGKEIKFLLHFVKESKQDESGMPNNRFLAERTGGTYSTLKVQPAELEDSGVYFCASSQEKRGRQGYGYTFGSGTRLTVV.

The chain has TRBV15 and TRBJ2-3, with a possible D match to TRBD2 (7 bases). The CDR3 consists of 14 residues. Germline-derived CDR1 and CDR2 are LNHNV and YYDKDF (reference sequence). Deletions cut 4 bases from V and 6 bases from J, with 14 bases between. The CDR3 DNA follows: TGTGCCACCAGCAACGGGGGGCGCCGGGATACGCAGTATTTT. This encodes CATSNGGRRDTQYF.

This rearrangement joins TRBV18 to TRBJ1-3; D uncertain. Trimming shortened V by 2 bases and J by 0 bases, and 8 bases separated the two germline ends. The CDR3 has 15 residues. From germline, CDR1 is KGHSH and CDR2 LQKENI. The CDR3 here is CASSPARSSGNTIYF. Here the CDR3 DNA reads TGTGCCAGCTCACCAGCGAGGTCCTCTGGAAACACCATATATTTT.

The chain couples TRBV27 to TRBJ1-3; D remains ambiguous. Between the trimmed V and J ends, which lost 3 bases and 4 bases, there was a span of 7 bases. From germline, CDR1 is MNHEY and CDR2 SMNVEV (reference sequence). The CDR3 spans 13 residues. Here the CDR3 reads CASSLREGNTIYF. In nucleotides, the CDR3 is TGTGCCAGCAGTTTGAGGGAGGGAAACACCATATATTTT.

V and J are TRBV6-1 and TRBJ1-2; D is possibly TRBD1 (6 bases). The CDR3 has 14 amino acids. The V and J ends lost 4 bases and 0 bases respectively, with 9 bases between them. Germline loops: CDR1 MNHNS, CDR2 SASEGT. CDR3 sequence (DNA): TGTGCCAGCAGTGCCGGGACAACTAACTATGGCTACACCTTC. Translating it yields CASSAGTTNYGYTF.

V is TRBV28 and J is TRBJ2-2; D call uncertain. The CDR3 sequence is 12 residues long. Trimming took off 3 bases at V and 7 bases at J, with 6 bases between the two ends. CDR1 and CDR2 (germline): MDHEN, SYDVKM. The CDR3 nucleotides read TGTGCCAGCAGTTTTAACGTCGGGGAGCTGTTTTTT. Translating gives CASSFNVGELFF.

The chain combines TRBV10-2 with TRBJ2-2; the D is unclear. Trimming shortened V by 5 bases and J by 1 base, and 11 bases separated the two germline ends. Germline V gives CDR1 WSHSY, CDR2 SAAADI. There are 15 residues in the CDR3. The CDR3 sequence is CASSLPGQNTGELFF. The CDR3 coding sequence is TGCGCCAGCAGTCTTCCCGGCCAGAACACCGGGGAGCTGTTTTTT.

The chain has TRBV14 and TRBJ2-7, with D uncertain. The CDR3 loop spans 13 amino acids. The germline gives CDR1 SGHDN, CDR2 FVKESK. Deletions cut 6 bases from V and 0 bases from J, with 9 bases between. The CDR3 nucleotides read TGTGCCAGCAGTGTCTACATCTCCTACGAGCAGTACTTC. Amino acids: CASSVYISYEQYF. The full variable domain, rest sourced from reference TRBV14 and TRBJ2-7, is EAGVTQFPSHSVIEKGQTVTLRCDPISGHDNLYWYRRVMGKEIKFLLHFVKESKQDESGMPNNRFLAERTGGTYSTLKVQPAELEDSGVYFCASSVYISYEQYFGPGTRLTVT.

The V gene is TRBV7-9, the J gene TRBJ2-3, with unresolved D. Trimming left V 5 bases short and J 3 bases short, with 6 bases between. This CDR3 has 12 residues. CDR1 is SEHNR and CDR2 is FQNEAQ in the germline V gene (reference sequence). This CDR3 is CASSPETDTQYF. The DNA of the CDR3 is TGTGCCAGCAGCCCAGAAACAGATACGCAGTATTTT. The full variable domain, its missing parts supplied by reference TRBV7-9 and TRBJ2-3, is DTGVSQNPRHKITKRGQNVTFRCDPISEHNRLYWYRQTLGQGPEFLTYFQNEAQLEKSRLLSDRFSAERPKGSFSTLEIQRTEQGDSAMYLCASSPETDTQYFGPGTRLTVL.

V is TRBV4-3 and J is TRBJ1-2, with 7 bases aligning to TRBD1. The J segment lost 5 bases and the V segment lost 2 bases, leaving 5 bases of the junction unmatched. Germline V lookup: CDR1 LGHNA, CDR2 YSLEER. The CDR3 sequence is 14 residues long. As DNA, the CDR3 is TGCGCCAGCAGCCAATCGGGACAGCGGTATGGCTACACCTTC. Amino acid sequence: CASSQSGQRYGYTF.

V and J are TRBV6-6 and TRBJ2-7; weak D call: TRBD1 (6 bases). The CDR3 sequence is 13 residues long. The germline V gene has CDR1 MNHNY and CDR2 SVGAGI (reference sequence). V dropped 5 bases and J dropped 2 bases, with 10 bases sitting between them. CDR3 in amino acids: CASSGDIAYEQYF. The DNA of the CDR3 is TGTGCCAGCAGTGGGGACATTGCCTACGAGCAGTACTTC.

The V gene is TRBV4-1, the J gene TRBJ2-1; D perhaps matches TRBD2 (6 bases). The CDR3 is 16 amino acids. Germline V gives CDR1 MGHRA, CDR2 YSYEKL. V was clipped by 4 bases and J by 2 bases, with 15 bases between them. The CDR3 region has the DNA TGCGCCAGCAGCCCGACTAGGAACGACCCCTACAATGAGCAGTTCTTC. Protein product: CASSPTRNDPYNEQFF.